Described below is a single T cell receptor (beta chain) sequence and its context. Germline V CDR1 and CDR2: KGHDR, SFDVKD. The CDR3 is 15 residues long. Trimming took off 4 bases at V and 10 bases at J, with 18 bases between the two ends. Measured with immunoSEQ multiplex PCR; TCRdb has only the in-frame clones, and not every one. The repertoire holds some 200,000 clones, with 85% to 95% as singletons. This entry comes from a study of control samples from healthy donors and cancer patients. The sequenced sample consisted of blood. The TCR originated in a young man in good health. This chain connects TRBV24-1 to TRBJ1-4; tentative D call: TRBD1 (6 bases). The CDR3 loop reads CATSDPRGEEGKLFF. The CDR3 region has the DNA TGTGCCACCAGTGACCCCAGGGGTGAAGAGGGAAAACTGTTTTTT.